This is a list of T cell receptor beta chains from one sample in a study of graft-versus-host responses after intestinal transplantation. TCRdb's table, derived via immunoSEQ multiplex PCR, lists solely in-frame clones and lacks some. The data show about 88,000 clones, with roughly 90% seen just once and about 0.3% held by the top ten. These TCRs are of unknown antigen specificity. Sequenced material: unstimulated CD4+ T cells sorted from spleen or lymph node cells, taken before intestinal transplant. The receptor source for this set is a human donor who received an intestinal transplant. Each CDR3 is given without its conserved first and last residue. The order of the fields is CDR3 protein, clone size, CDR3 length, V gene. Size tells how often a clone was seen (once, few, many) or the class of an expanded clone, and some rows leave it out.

ASSYSAQGAAF - 11 TRBV6-5
SAGGSRY - 7 TRBV20-1
ASSLFRGVLAAPWEQY - 16 TRBV5-7
ASSLAGNYGYT - 11 TRBV7-8
ASKEVNFQETQY - 12 TRBV28
ASRSDRTNTEAF - 12 TRBV2
ASSVARTGFSEAF - 13 TRBV9
AWSGGGFDGYT once 11 TRBV30
ASSSLRGSYNEQF - 13 TRBV7-9
ASSLGGGPDTQY - 12 TRBV11-3
ASGLVRGAVHNEQF - 14 TRBV12-5
ASSYSRGVYGYT - 12 TRBV6-6
ASSLVTLDRGTDTQY - 15 TRBV7-2
ASSPTTGVGQPQH - 13 TRBV9
ASSPQGATGELF - 12 TRBV13
ASSSLGEAESKAF - 13 TRBV28
SVDGNRNNEQF - 11 TRBV29-1
ASSEWTGGEQY - 11 TRBV6-5
ASDRGPSSGNTIY - 13 TRBV19
ASRDGHSPLH - 10 TRBV10-2
ASIPYSSPNTGELF - 14 TRBV7-9